This T cell receptor beta chain was sequenced in a study of cytomegalovirus exposure and HLA in healthy donors. Turning to the study itself: HLA-typed donors were the source of about 85 million unique TCRs, which an early data release held. Study-wide results and limits: Many donors shared some public TCRs, even though most TCR sequences were rare.

As concerns this clone: Its target is unknown.

PCR was performed using 60 Vbeta and 13 Jbeta primers. Assay used: immunoSEQ multiplex PCR; TCRdb lists only in-frame clones, some missing. Of roughly 220,000 clones in the sample, around 85% are singletons; the top ten hold 1.7%. All the people who gave samples were healthy bone marrow donors. This CDR3 has 13 amino acids. Germline values: CDR1 MNHEY, CDR2 SMNVEV (reference sequence). V gene TRBV27 combines with J gene TRBJ2-5; D not resolved. The closer fit of TRBJ2-7 to the DNA end suggests the J call may be wrong. The clonotype comes from a man over 45 in good health and CMV-seronegative. The sample consisted of PBMCs. The CDR3 coding sequence is TGTGCCAGCAGTTTCCCAGGTGTCGACGAGCAGTACTTC. This codes for CASSFPGVDEQYF.